This T cell receptor (beta chain) was observed in a study of T cell responses to AZD1222 COVID-19 vaccine (dated by TCRdb to about 2021). Regarding the research as a whole: AZD1222 recipients given second doses at about 4 weeks or at about 12 weeks were pooled, since spike-specific TCR depth and breadth were not found to differ between the two schedules. TCR sequencing covered 230 to 250 trial participants: 207 given two doses of AZD1222 and 26 given two doses of MenACWY control vaccine. Trial participants were enrolled by age into subgroups of 18-55, 56-69 and 70-plus years, and roughly 160, 29 and 62 TCR-sequenced participants, respectively, were included in these subgroups.

Findings and caveats that apply to the study as a whole: Reportedly, close to half of the unique spike-specific TCRs recognized epitopes lying outside the regions that are mutated in the B.1.351 and B.1.1.7 variants. Vaccine-associated CD4 TCRs spanned the whole spike protein, with dominant responses in regions 160-218 and 743-854. Spike-specific TCR breadth and depth rose significantly after two AZD1222 doses compared with day 0 and with MenACWY recipients. Only 5 to 7 AZD1222 recipients were SARS-CoV-2 seropositive at baseline, limiting conclusions about previously exposed vaccinees. The 56-69-year group was small, and its depth increase did not reach significance, likely because of low power. Because no day 14 peak-response samples were available, repertoires were characterized only after the peak T cell response. Participants were mostly white British and included more females than males, and it was suggested by the authors that clonal diversity may have been underestimated.

The CDR3 regions of human TCRbeta chains were analyzed by immunosequencing. The authors' pipeline ran thus. TCRs in the repertoires were matched against a reference library of SARS-CoV-2-specific TCRs that had been generated with the MIRA antigen-specificity platform. Breadth was defined as the fraction of unique TCRs that were SARS-CoV-2-associated. Depth was defined as the fraction of total T cells that were SARS-CoV-2-associated. Each spike-specific TCR was assigned to its reactive spike region and to a CD4 or CD8 class using the MIRA data. Log10-transformed breadth and depth values were compared by one-way ANOVA with Sidak's multiple comparisons tests. As stored in TCRdb, this immuneACCESS dataset retains in-frame rearrangements with V and J assigned. A fraction of the clones does not appear; measured against another copy, unresolved V genes explain less than half of the discrepancy, and the remainder lacks a known reason. That table supplies the V and J calls and clone size; D and trimming were determined from the DNA. The sample table holds 100,000 to 150,000 clones, of which about 88% were seen once. The ten largest clones take up about 10% of the sample.

This specimen's time point label, interpreted: baseline before first vaccination. The vaccinee samples were drawn from two UK trials, COV001 and COV002, one of which was a single-blind randomized controlled phase 2/3 trial testing AZD1222 (ChAdOx1 nCoV-19) in healthy adults. For TCRbeta chain sequencing, PBMC samples from trial participants were taken at day 0 and at day 28 after the second dose. A word on this clone: Its cognate antigen has yet to be identified. Per-base quality was not reported, and no clone a single base away is much larger than it.

Including cysteine and phenylalanine, the CDR3 has 13 amino acids. The CDR3 DNA has 39 bases and is translated from base 1. V was cut back by 5 bases and J by 1 base, leaving a gap of 7 bases between them. According to the germline V gene, CDR1 reads SGHRS and CDR2 reads YFSETQ. Here the sequenced sample was peripheral blood, taken on day 0 of AZD1222 vaccination. The chain couples TRBV5-1 to TRBJ1-3, with the D gene too uncertain to name. The source is an adult in good health. Here the CDR3 is given as CASSRSSGNTIYF. The nucleotide sequence reads TGCGCCAGCAGTAGGTCTTCTGGAAACACCATATATTTT. With the rest looked up from the reference TRBV5-1 and TRBJ1-3 genes rather than sequenced, the full variable domain is KAGVTQTPRYLIKTRGQQVTLSCSPISGHRSVSWYQQTPGQGLQFLFEYFSETQRNKGNFPGRFSGRQFSNSRSEMNVSTLELGDSALYLCASSRSSGNTIYFGEGSWLTVV.